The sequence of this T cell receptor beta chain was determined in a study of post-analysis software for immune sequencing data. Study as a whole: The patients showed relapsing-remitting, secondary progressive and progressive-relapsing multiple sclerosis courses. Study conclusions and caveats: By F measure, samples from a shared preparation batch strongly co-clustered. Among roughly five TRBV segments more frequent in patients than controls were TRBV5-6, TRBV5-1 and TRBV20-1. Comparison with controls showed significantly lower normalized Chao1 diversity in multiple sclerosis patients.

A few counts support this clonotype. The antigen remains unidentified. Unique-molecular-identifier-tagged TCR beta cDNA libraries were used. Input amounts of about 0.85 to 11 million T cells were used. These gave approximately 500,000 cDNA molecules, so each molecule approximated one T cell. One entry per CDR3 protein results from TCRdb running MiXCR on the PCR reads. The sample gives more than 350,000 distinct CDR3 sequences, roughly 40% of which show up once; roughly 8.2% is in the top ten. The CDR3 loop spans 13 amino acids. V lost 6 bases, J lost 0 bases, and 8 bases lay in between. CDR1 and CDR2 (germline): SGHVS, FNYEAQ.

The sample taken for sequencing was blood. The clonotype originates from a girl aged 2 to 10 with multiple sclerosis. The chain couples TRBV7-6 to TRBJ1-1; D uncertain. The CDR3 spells CASSSTMNTEAFF. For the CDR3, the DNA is TGTGCCAGCAGTTCAACTATGAACACTGAAGCTTTCTTT.